The rows below give T cell receptor beta chains drawn from one sample of a study of shared clonotypes between healthy human individuals. Method: immunoSEQ multiplex PCR; TCRdb's copy keeps in-frame clones and lacks some. The sample holds 450,000 to 550,000 clones, 75% to 85% seen once. Source material: PBMCs. Receptors were obtained from a woman between 40 and 50 years old in good health. Some clones in this sample may be carry-over from other donors' samples. Each CDR3 is given with its conserved first and last residue. Each record gives: V gene, J gene, CDR3 protein.

>TRBV27|TRBJ2-3
CASSLRGTIGTDTQYF
>TRBV6-5|TRBJ2-5
CASSGFHQETQYF
>TRBV7-2|TRBJ1-2
CASSPSQGWYGYTF
>TRBV19|TRBJ2-7
CASSPWTGPSYEQYF
>TRBV30|TRBJ1-6
CAWSRQGVGSPLHF
>TRBV6-1|TRBJ1-5
CASRTTGAGQPQHF
>TRBV28|TRBJ2-7
CASSSLAGGDYEQYF
>TRBV6-1|TRBJ2-1
CASSEELGTSGLYNEQFF
>TRBV5-4|TRBJ2-4
CASSLSVSKNIQYF
>TRBV7-5|TRBJ2-3
CARSAQAGSTDTQYF
>TRBV12-5|TRBJ2-7
CASDFIAGDSSYEQYF
>TRBV4-2|TRBJ2-7
CASSQDQGMTYEQYF
>TRBV15|TRBJ2-7
CATSREFASGTDEQYF
>TRBV30|TRBJ2-5
CAWSITDRGLLETQYF
>TRBV19|TRBJ2-1
CASSRGQGGYNEQFF
>TRBV29-1|TRBJ2-3
CSAQSMVGTGTDTQYF
>TRBV2|NA
CASSGSWTGGYEQYF
>TRBV28|TRBJ1-2
CASSLFGGKGYTF
>TRBV5-1|TRBJ1-1
CASSFDLGTEAFF
>TRBV4-1|TRBJ2-7
CASSQEAYGRAGQQYF
>TRBV7-3|TRBJ2-3
CASSPGQAGTDTQYF
>TRBV7-3|TRBJ2-1
CASSLGTSGSEFF
>TRBV6-5|TRBJ1-1
CASSTAYLNTEAFF
>TRBV10-3|TRBJ2-5
CAISESGTGVETQYF